This TCR beta chain emerged from a study of shared clonotypes between healthy human individuals. Study outcomes and limitations: Among the subsets, naive ones generally showed larger estimated richness than memory ones.

In the case of this clone: As yet, its antigen is unknown.

CD45RO-negative, CCR7-positively selected cells formed the naive CD8 fraction, excluding terminally differentiated effector memory CD45RA+ cells. Produced via immunoSEQ multiplex PCR; TCRdb's table is partial and in-frame only. The table records around 2.1 million clones, around 93% of them present only once. This clonotype was obtained from a man between 18 and 35 years old in good health. Some clones in this sample may be carry-over from other donors' samples. What was sequenced was naive CD8+ T cells from PBMCs.

The CDR3 bases are TGTGCCAGCAGCGCTCGACAGGAGCCGGGACCCTACGAGCAGTACTTC. Encoded protein: CASSARQEPGPYEQYF. The V and J genes are TRBV9 and TRBJ2-7, with a tentative D call TRBD1 (6 bases). V gave up 3 bases and J gave up 2 bases, with 18 bases separating them. The CDR3 sequence is 16 residues long. From germline, CDR1 is SGDLS and CDR2 YYNGEE.